This TCR beta chain was profiled in a study of blood T cell repertoires in COVID-19. Turning to the study itself: Italy, Spain and the United States were the sources of the convalescent and acute COVID-19 samples. The cDNA or gDNA used as material had been derived from T cells, B-cell-depleted T cells, or PBMCs.

Per the original methods: Quantification of nucleated cells was approximated via reference gene primer amplification. Method: immunoSEQ multiplex PCR; TCRdb's copy keeps in-frame clones and lacks some. The V and J calls and clone size were taken over from that table, and D and trimming were inferred from the DNA. This repertoire shows about 84,000 clones, about 86% found once; its top ten account for 39%. Sequenced: peripheral blood. The sequence came from a man of 80 years or more with active or convalescent COVID-19.

The CDR3 loop is CASSFGDSRSNTEAFF. The CDR3 DNA is TGTGCCAGCAGCTTTGGGGACAGCCGATCGAACACTGAAGCTTTCTTT. This chain links TRBV5-6 with TRBJ1-1; 7 nucleotides agree with TRBD1. Per the germline V gene, CDR1 is SGHDT and CDR2 is YYEEEE. The V and J ends lost 2 bases and 1 base, in that order; junction bases with no gene match: 8. The CDR3 is 16 residues long. The full variable domain, in which reference TRBV5-6 and TRBJ1-1 provide the parts outside the CDR3, is DAGVTQSPTHLIKTRGQQVTLRCSPKSGHDTVSWYQQALGQGPQFIFQYYEEEERQRGNFPDRFSGHQFPNYSSELNVNALLLGDSALYLCASSFGDSRSNTEAFFGQGTRLTVV.